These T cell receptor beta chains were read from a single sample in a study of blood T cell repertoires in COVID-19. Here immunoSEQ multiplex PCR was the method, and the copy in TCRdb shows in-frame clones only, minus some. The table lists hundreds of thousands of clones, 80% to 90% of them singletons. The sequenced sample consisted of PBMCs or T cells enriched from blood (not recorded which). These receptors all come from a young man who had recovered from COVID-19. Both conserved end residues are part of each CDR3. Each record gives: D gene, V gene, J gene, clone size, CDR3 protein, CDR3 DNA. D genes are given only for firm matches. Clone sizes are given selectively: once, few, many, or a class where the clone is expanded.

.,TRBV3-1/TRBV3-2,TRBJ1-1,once,CASTPRGTNTEAFF,TGTGCCAGCACGCCGCGGGGAACGAACACTGAAGCTTTCTTT
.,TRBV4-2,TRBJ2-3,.,CASSQGSYPTDTQYF,TGTGCCAGCAGCCAAGGATCCTACCCCACAGATACGCAGTATTTT
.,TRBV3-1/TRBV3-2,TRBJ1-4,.,CASSSTVLNEKLFF,TGTGCCAGCAGCTCGACAGTACTCAATGAAAAACTGTTTTTT
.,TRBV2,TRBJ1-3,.,CASLDRSSGNTIYF,TGTGCCAGCCTAGACAGGAGCTCTGGAAACACCATATATTTT
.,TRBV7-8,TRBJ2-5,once,CASSFFETAAETQYF,TGTGCCAGCAGCTTTTTCGAGACAGCAGCGGAGACCCAGTACTTC
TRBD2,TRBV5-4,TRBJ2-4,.,CASSREGSNIQYF,TGTGCCAGCTCGAGGGAGGGATCGAACATTCAGTACTTC
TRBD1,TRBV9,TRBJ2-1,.,CASSVATGTAYNEQFF,TGTGCCAGCAGCGTAGCTACAGGGACAGCCTACAATGAGCAGTTCTTC
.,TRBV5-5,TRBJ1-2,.,CASSLWREANYGYTF,TGTGCCAGCAGCTTGTGGAGAGAGGCTAACTATGGCTACACCTTC
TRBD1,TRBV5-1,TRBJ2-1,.,CASSVDRVNEQFF,TGCGCCAGCAGCGTGGACAGGGTCAATGAGCAGTTCTTC
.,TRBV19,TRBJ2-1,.,CASSGAVYNEQFF,TGTGCCAGTAGTGGAGCTGTTTACAATGAGCAGTTCTTC
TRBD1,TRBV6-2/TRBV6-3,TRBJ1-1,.,CASSSRQGHTEAFF,TGTGCCAGCAGCTCAAGACAGGGGCACACTGAAGCTTTCTTT
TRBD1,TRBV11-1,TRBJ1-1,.,CASSPQGSEAFF,TGTGCCAGCAGCCCACAGGGGTCTGAAGCTTTCTTT
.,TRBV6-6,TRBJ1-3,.,CASSYRTSSGNTIYF,TGTGCCAGCAGTTACAGGACATCCTCTGGAAACACCATATATTTT
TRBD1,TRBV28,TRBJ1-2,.,CASSLRNRGYGYTF,TGTGCCAGCAGTTTAAGGAACAGGGGGTATGGCTACACCTTC
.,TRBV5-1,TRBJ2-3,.,CASSLAISRARSTDTQYF,TGCGCCAGCAGCTTGGCTATTTCTAGAGCCCGTAGCACAGATACGCAGTATTTT
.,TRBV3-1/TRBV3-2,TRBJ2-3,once,CASSQLTGVGSDTQYF,TGTGCCAGCAGCCAACTTACGGGAGTAGGGTCAGATACGCAGTATTTT
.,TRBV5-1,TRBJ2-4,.,CASSWGGGAKNIQYF,TGCGCCAGCAGCTGGGGCGGAGGGGCCAAAAACATTCAGTACTTC
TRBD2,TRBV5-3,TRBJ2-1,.,CVRSLAVTSNYNEQFF,TGTGTCAGAAGCTTGGCCGTGACTAGCAACTACAATGAGCAGTTCTTC
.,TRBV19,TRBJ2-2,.,CASSIWPITGELFF,TGTGCCAGTAGTATCTGGCCAATCACCGGGGAGCTGTTTTTT
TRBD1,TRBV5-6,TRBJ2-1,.,CASSFRGTGGDNEQFF,TGTGCCAGCAGCTTCCGCGGGACAGGGGGGGACAATGAGCAGTTCTTC
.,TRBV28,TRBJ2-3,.,CATSKNRGTDTQYF,TGTGCCACCTCAAAGAACAGGGGCACAGATACGCAGTATTTT
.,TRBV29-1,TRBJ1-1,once,CSVEGPLRAFF,TGCAGCGTTGAGGGGCCCCTCAGGGCTTTCTTT
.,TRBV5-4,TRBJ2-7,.,CASSFSPTELNEQYF,TGTGCCAGCAGCTTTTCGCCCACGGAGCTCAACGAGCAGTACTTC
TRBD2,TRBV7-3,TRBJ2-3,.,CASSLTGGRPTDTQYF,TGTGCCAGCAGCTTAACTGGCGGGAGGCCCACAGATACGCAGTATTTT
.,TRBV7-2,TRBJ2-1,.,CASSLTGGAGNNEQFF,TGTGCCAGCAGCTTAACAGGCGGGGCAGGGAACAATGAGCAGTTCTTC
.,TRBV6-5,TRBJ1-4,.,CASRSEKGEKLFF,TGTGCCAGCAGATCTGAAAAGGGGGAAAAACTGTTTTTT
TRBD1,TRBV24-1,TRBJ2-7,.,CATSDAGQGANEQYF,TGTGCCACCAGTGATGCTGGACAGGGGGCCAACGAGCAGTACTTC
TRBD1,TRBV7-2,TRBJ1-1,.,CASSGNRGHTEAFF,TGTGCCAGCAGCGGAAACAGGGGGCACACTGAAGCTTTCTTT
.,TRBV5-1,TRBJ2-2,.,CASSAGIGDTGELFF,TGCGCCAGCAGCGCGGGGATCGGGGACACCGGGGAGCTGTTTTTT
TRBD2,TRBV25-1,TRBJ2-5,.,CASSEPGGETQYF,TGTGCCAGCAGTGAACCCGGGGGGGAGACCCAGTACTTC
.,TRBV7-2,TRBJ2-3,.,CASSSGQTDTQYF,TGTGCCAGCAGCTCAGGACAGACAGATACGCAGTATTTT
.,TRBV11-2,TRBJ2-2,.,CASSLQGYTGELFF,TGTGCCAGCAGCCTGCAGGGGTACACCGGGGAGCTGTTTTTT